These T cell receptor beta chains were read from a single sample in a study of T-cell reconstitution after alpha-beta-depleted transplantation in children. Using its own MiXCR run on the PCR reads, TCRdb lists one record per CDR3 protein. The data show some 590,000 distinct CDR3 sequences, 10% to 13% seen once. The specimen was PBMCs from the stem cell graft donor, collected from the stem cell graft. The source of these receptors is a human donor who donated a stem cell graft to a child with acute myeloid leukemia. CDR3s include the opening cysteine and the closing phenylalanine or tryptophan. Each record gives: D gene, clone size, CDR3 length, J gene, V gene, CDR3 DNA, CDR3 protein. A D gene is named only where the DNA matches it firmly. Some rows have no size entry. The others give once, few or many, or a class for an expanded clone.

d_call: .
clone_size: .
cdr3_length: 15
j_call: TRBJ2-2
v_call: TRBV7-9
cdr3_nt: TGTGCCAGCAGCTTCGTTGAGCGATTTCCCGGGGAGCTGTTTTTT
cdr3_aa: CASSFVERFPGELFF

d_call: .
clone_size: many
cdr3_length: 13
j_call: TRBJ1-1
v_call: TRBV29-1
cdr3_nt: TGCAGCGTGGCTACAGGGAGGGACACTGAAGCTTTCTTT
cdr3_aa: CSVATGRDTEAFF

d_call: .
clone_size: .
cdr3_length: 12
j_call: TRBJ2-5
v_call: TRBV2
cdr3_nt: TGTGCCAGCCGAATAGGAGGAGAGACCCAGTACTTC
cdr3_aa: CASRIGGETQYF

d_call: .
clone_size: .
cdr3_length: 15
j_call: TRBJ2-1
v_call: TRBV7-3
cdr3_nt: TGTGCCAGCAGCCCTCTGGGGGGGCGGTACAATGAGCAGTTCTTC
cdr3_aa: CASSPLGGRYNEQFF

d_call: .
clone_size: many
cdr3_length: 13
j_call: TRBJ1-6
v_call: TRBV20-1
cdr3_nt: TGCAGTGCTAGAGTCAGTTATAATTCACCCCTCCACTTT
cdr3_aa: CSARVSYNSPLHF

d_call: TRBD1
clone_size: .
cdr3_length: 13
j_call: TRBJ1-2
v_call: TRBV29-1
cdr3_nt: TGCAGCGTTCGGGACAGTGATTACTATGGCTACACCTTC
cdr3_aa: CSVRDSDYYGYTF

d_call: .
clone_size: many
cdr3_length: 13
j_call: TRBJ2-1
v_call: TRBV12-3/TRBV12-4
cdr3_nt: TGTGCCAGCAGCTTGGGGCAGTACAATGAGCAGTTCTTC
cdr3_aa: CASSLGQYNEQFF

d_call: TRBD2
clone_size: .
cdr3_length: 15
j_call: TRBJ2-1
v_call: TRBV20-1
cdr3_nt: TGCAGTGACAACCGGGGACTAGCGGGATCATATGAGCAGTTCTTC
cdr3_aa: CSDNRGLAGSYEQFF

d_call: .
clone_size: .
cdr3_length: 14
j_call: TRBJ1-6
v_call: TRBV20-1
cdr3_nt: TGCAGTGTTTACGGGGCCAGGTATAATTCACCCCTCCACTTT
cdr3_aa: CSVYGARYNSPLHF

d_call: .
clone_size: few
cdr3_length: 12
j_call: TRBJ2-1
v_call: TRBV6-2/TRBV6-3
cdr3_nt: TGTGCCAGCACGGACGCGAACAATGAGCAGTTCTTC
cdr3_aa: CASTDANNEQFF

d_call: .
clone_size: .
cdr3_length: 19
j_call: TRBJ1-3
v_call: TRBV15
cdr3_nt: TGTGCCACCAGCAGAGTAATTGGGTCCGCAGATTCCTCTGGAAACACCATATATTTT
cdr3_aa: CATSRVIGSADSSGNTIYF

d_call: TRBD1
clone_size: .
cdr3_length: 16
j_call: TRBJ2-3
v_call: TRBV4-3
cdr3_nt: TGCGCCAGCAGCCAAGGGAGGGACAGGGACGCAGATACGCAGTATTTT
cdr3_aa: CASSQGRDRDADTQYF

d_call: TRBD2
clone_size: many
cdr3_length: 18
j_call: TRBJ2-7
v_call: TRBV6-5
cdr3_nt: TGTGCCAGCAGTTACTCGATAGGGACTAGCGGAAATTCCTACGAGCAGTACTTC
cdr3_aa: CASSYSIGTSGNSYEQYF

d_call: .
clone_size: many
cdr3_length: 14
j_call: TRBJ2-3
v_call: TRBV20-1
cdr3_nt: TGCAGTGCCCGAGGTAGCTCGAGCACAGATACGCAGTATTTT
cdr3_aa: CSARGSSSTDTQYF

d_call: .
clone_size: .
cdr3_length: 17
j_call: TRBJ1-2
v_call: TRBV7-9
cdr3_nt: TGTGCCAGCAGCGGGGGGGGCTGGGACATCTCTAACTATGGCTACACCTTC
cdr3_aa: CASSGGGWDISNYGYTF

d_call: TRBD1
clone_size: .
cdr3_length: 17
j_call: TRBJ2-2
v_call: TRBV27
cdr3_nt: TGTGCCAGCAGTTATAAAAATTCCGGGACAGGGGCCGGGGAGCTGTTTTTT
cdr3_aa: CASSYKNSGTGAGELFF

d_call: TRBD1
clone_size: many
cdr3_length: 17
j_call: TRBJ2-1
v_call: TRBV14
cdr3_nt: TGTGCCAGCAGCCAGATCGATACACAGGGGGACTTGGGTGAGCAGTTCTTC
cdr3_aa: CASSQIDTQGDLGEQFF

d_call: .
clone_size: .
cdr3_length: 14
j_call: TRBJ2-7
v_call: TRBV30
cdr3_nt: TGTGCCTGGCAAACAGGGTTCCCAATGGGGGAGCAGTACTTC
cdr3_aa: CAWQTGFPMGEQYF

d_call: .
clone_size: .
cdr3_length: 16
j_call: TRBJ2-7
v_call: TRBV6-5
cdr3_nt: TGTGCCAGCAGTTACTCAGAAGGGCCCCCGGGATACGAGCAGTACTTC
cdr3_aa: CASSYSEGPPGYEQYF

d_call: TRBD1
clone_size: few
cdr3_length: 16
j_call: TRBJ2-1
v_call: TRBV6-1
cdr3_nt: TGTGCCAGCAGTGCCACCGGGACAGGCCTATACAATGAGCAGTTCTTC
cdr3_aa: CASSATGTGLYNEQFF

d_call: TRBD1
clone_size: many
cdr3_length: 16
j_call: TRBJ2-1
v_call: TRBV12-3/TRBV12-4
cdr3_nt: TGTGCCAGCACCCAGGGTGGGACAGGGGGCATCGATGAGCAGTTCTTC
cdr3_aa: CASTQGGTGGIDEQFF

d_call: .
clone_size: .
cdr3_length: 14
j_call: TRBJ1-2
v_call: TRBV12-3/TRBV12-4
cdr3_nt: TGTGCCAGCAGTTCTAGTGCAGCGTTCTATGGCTACACCTTC
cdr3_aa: CASSSSAAFYGYTF

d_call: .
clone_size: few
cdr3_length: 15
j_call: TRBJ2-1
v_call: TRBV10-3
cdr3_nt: TGTGCCATCAGTGAAGTGGGGGCTTGGGTACGGGAGCAGTTCTTC
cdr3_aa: CAISEVGAWVREQFF

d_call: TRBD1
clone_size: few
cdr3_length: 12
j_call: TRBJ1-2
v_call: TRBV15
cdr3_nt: TGTGCCACCTTCACAGGGGCCGGCGGCTACACCTTC
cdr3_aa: CATFTGAGGYTF

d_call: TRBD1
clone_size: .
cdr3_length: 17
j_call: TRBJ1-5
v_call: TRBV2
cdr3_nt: TGTGCCAGCAGTGGAAAACGGGGACAGGGGGCAGGTCAGCCCCAGCATTTT
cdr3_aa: CASSGKRGQGAGQPQHF

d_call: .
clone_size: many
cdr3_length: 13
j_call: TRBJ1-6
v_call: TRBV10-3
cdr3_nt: TGTGCCATCCAGGGACCGAATAATTCACCCCTCCACTTT
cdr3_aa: CAIQGPNNSPLHF

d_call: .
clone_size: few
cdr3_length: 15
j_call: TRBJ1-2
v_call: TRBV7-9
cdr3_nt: TGTGCCAGCAGCTTCGCCAGGCCGGGATCCTATGGCTACACCTTC
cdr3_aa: CASSFARPGSYGYTF

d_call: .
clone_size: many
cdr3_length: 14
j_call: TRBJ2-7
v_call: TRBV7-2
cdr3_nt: TGTGCCAGCAAAAGGACAGCTGCGGCCTACGAGCAGTACTTC
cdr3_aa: CASKRTAAAYEQYF

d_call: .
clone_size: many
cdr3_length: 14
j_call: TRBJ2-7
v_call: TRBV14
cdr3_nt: TGTGCCAGCAGCCAAAGACTTCCTTCCTACGAGCAGTACTTC
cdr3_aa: CASSQRLPSYEQYF

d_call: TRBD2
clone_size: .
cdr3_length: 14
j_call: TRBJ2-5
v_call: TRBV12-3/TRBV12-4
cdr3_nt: TGTGCCAGCCACGGACTAGCGGACCAAGAGACCCAGTACTTC
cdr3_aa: CASHGLADQETQYF